This TCR beta chain was sequenced during a study of graft-versus-host responses after intestinal transplantation. Looking at the study overall: Transplantation in recipients was multivisceral, liver-intestinal, or isolated intestinal. Among the recipients, all got anti-thymocyte globulin induction and then tacrolimus and steroids for 2 to 3 years. Study-wide findings and caveats: HvG clone declines early post-transplant were associated with peak circulating GvH levels. Clonal ratios of graft-versus-host to host-versus-graft in allografts were high for patients exhibiting graft-donor T cell macrochimerism.

J gave up 3 bases and V 2 bases, and 3 bases lay outside the gene matches. Germline V lookup: CDR1 SNHLY, CDR2 FYNNEI. CDR3 length: 15 residues. The repertoire was sequenced with immunoSEQ multiplex PCR; TCRdb's copy has only in-frame clones and lacks some. The sample includes about 47,000 clones, 90% to 95% of them seen just once. As regards this clone: The antigen is undetermined.

This chain uses TRBV2 with TRBJ1-5, with 8 nucleotides matching TRBD1. This receptor was obtained from a human patient who received an intestinal transplant, so some T cells may come from the graft donor. The material was PBMCs, obtained around 820 days after a first intestinal transplant, on the day of a second. This chain's CDR3 is CASSEMTGDNQPQHF. The CDR3 DNA is TGTGCCAGCAGTGAAATGACAGGGGACAATCAGCCCCAGCATTTT.